The 4 T cell receptor beta chains below were found in one sample sequenced in a study of vaccination effects on CD4 cells after COVID-19. ViraFEST assay sequencing came after antigen-specific CD4+ T cells were expanded with viral peptide pools. The culture ran for roughly ten days before CD4+ T cells were isolated. It was two doses of either the BNT162b2 or mRNA-1273 vaccine that participants received. Using immunoSEQ multiplex PCR, the repertoire was profiled, and TCRdb retains in-frame clones only, with some absent. Of 70,000 to 85,000 clones listed, about 80% are singletons. Antigens for these TCRs are unknown. This sample comprised CD4+ T cells from PBMCs cultured with HCoV-229E spike peptides, obtained after COVID-19 vaccination. The receptors stem from a human donor who received a COVID-19 vaccine.

This sequence joins TRBV18 and TRBJ2-3, with TRBD1 as a possible D gene (6 bases). Germline loops: CDR1 KGHSH, CDR2 LQKENI. The CDR3 runs to 16 residues. Trimming removed 1 base from V and 0 bases from J, with 11 bases in between. CDR3 in DNA: TGTGCCAGCTCACCACTTCTGACAGGCAGCACAGATACGCAGTATTTT. Residues: CASSPLLTGSTDTQYF.

This clone has a handful of counts. The CDR3 region is CAIRDPGHSDYGYTF. The CDR3 DNA follows: TGTGCCATCAGGGATCCGGGACACTCGGACTATGGCTACACCTTC. The V call is TRBV10-3, the J call TRBJ1-2; a possible D gene is TRBD1 (6 bases). The V gene's germline CDR1 is ENHRY and CDR2 SYGVKD. The V gene lost 6 bases and the J gene lost 3 bases, with 17 bases spanning the gap. The CDR3 is 15 residues long.

The rearrangement joins TRBV28 to TRBJ2-6, with D possibly matching TRBD1 (7 bases). Germline V gene lookup returns CDR1 MDHEN and CDR2 SYDVKM. V lost 6 bases and J 1 base, leaving 10 bases between the germline ends. The CDR3 totals 15 residues. The CDR3 protein is CASREGASGANVLTF. The CDR3 DNA sequence: TGTGCCAGCAGGGAGGGGGCATCTGGGGCCAACGTCCTGACTTTC.

This clone has a handful of counts. V is TRBV5-6 and J is TRBJ2-2, with 9 positions matching TRBD1. Germline V gene sequence: CDR1 SGHDT, CDR2 YYEEEE. There are 15 residues in the CDR3. V trimming: 3 bases; J trimming: 1 base; junction bases outside the gene matches: 1. The CDR3 here is CASSWDRVNTGELFF. CDR3 DNA sequence: TGTGCCAGCAGCTGGGACAGGGTGAACACCGGGGAGCTGTTTTTT.